This entry lists 4 T cell receptor beta chains sequenced from one sample in a study of blood T cells in healthy people across ages. Through a sample-barcoded 5' primer and a J-beta primer mix, a second PCR was run for about 6 to 11 cycles. TCRdb passed the 5' RACE reads through MiXCR, listing each CDR3 protein once. The table shows hundreds of thousands of distinct CDR3 sequences, with more than 45% occurring only once. Sequencing input: blood. These receptors were taken from a man aged 55-75 years in good health.

This clonotype was seen a few times. The chain employs TRBV29-1 and TRBJ2-5; D gene uncertain. Deletions cut 5 bases from V and 4 bases from J, with 14 bases between. The germline V gene encodes CDR1 SQVTM and CDR2 ANQGSEA. CDR3 length: 13 residues. The CDR3 loop reads CSVSKRVGETQYF. CDR3 nucleotide sequence: TGCAGCGTTTCCAAACGCGTGGGAGAGACCCAGTACTTC. Drawing the rest from reference TRBV29-1 and TRBJ2-5, the complete variable domain is SAVISQKPSRDICQRGTSLTIQCQVDSQVTMMFWYRQQPGQSLTLIATANQGSEATYESGFVIDKFPISRPNLTFSTLTVSNMSPEDSSIYLCSVSKRVGETQYFGPGTRLLVL.

The table lists this clonotype with many counts. The gene calls are TRBV6-6 and TRBJ1-2; TRBD1 matches at 9 bases. V was clipped by 5 bases and J by 9 bases; unmatched bases: 10. CDR3 length equals 14 residues. CDR1 is MNHNY, CDR2 SVGAGI, per germline (reference sequence). The DNA for the CDR3 is TGTGCCAGCAGTGACCGGACAGGGGTCACGCGCTACACCTTC. Translating gives CASSDRTGVTRYTF.

The count of this clonotype is one. The V and J genes are TRBV28 and TRBJ1-2; TRBD1 matches at 7 bases. V shed 3 bases and J 7 bases; nucleotides not matched to a gene: 8. The CDR3 consists of 14 residues. CDR1 is MDHEN, CDR2 SYDVKM, per germline. CDR3 loop: CASSLAGGGTGYTF. The CDR3 nucleotides are TGTGCCAGCAGTTTGGCGGGAGGGGGCACTGGCTACACCTTC.

This clonotype was counted only a few times. The chain combines TRBV28 with TRBJ2-7; perhaps TRBD2 as D (7 bases). In germline, CDR1 is MDHEN, CDR2 SYDVKM. The V and J ends lost 6 bases and 5 bases respectively, with 20 bases between them. The CDR3 length is 15 residues. This chain's CDR3 is CASSLGGGASNEQYF. For the CDR3, the DNA is TGTGCCAGCAGCCTAGGGGGGGGCGCGAGTAACGAGCAGTACTTC.